What follows describes a single TCR beta chain. V lost 4 bases and J lost 4; bases outside the gene matches: 4. CDR1 is LNHDA, CDR2 SQIVND, per germline (reference sequence). The length of the CDR3 is 14 residues. This record belongs to a study of blood T cell repertoires in COVID-19. About the study: COVID-19 samples, acute and convalescent, were from the United States, Italy and Spain. PBMCs, B-cell-depleted T cells, or T cells provided the cDNA or gDNA that made up the material.

The authors' processing: Amplification of reference gene primers provided the estimated nucleated cell counts. The data were produced by immunoSEQ multiplex PCR, yet TCRdb's version contains in-frame clones alone and is incomplete. V and J calls plus clone size are reproduced from that table; the DNA served to infer D and trimming. The sample has around 65,000 clones, 85% seen once. The sequencing sample was made of peripheral blood. The TCR originated in a man between 65 and 79 years old with acute or convalescent COVID-19. This chain joins TRBV19 and TRBJ2-1; 7 positions match TRBD2. In DNA, the CDR3 is TGTGCCAGTAGTAGGCTAGCGGCATACAATGAGCAGTTCTTC. The encoded protein is CASSRLAAYNEQFF.